This TCR beta chain was obtained from a study of T cells in Graves' hyperthyroidism and ophthalmopathy. Study-level background: At the time of initial diagnosis and before any treatment, peripheral blood was collected.

Study results and caveats: The blood repertoire included most of the expanded thyroid clonotypes above 0.001.

Those with hyperthyroidism were 18 to 65 years old, newly diagnosed, and ill for under 2 months. Thyroid ultrasound and orbital computed tomography, with clinical symptoms and serum thyroxine and TRAb, informed diagnoses. CDR3 size: 15 residues. The V gene's germline CDR1 is MGHRA and CDR2 YSYEKL. V lost 1 base and J lost 3, with 13 bases in between. RNA transcripts yielded amplified TCR beta CDR3 regions. The primer set for the first-round RT-PCR of the TCR CDR3 was HTBI. MiXCR, applied by TCRdb to the multiplex PCR reads, yields one record per CDR3 protein. The data hold approximately 320,000 distinct CDR3 sequences, with roughly 17% observed a single time. About this clonotype itself: Its antigen is unknown.

The TCR comes from a man between 25 and 39 years old with Graves' hyperthyroidism. The sample taken for sequencing was blood. The chain has TRBV4-1 and TRBJ2-7; D perhaps matches TRBD2 (6 bases). The CDR3 DNA reads as TGCGCCAGCAGCCAAGGTAGGCAGGGAGGCTACGAGCAGTACTTC. Translating it yields CASSQGRQGGYEQYF.